The rows below give T cell receptor beta chains drawn from one sample of a study of T-cell memory formation after mild COVID-19. TCRdb re-analysed the 5' RACE reads in MiXCR, keeping a single row per CDR3 protein. The data show around 530,000 distinct CDR3 sequences, with roughly 20% seen just once and approximately 8.4% held by the top ten. Sequencing was performed on PBMCs or a T cell subset sorted from them (not recorded which). Receptors originate from an adult woman who had mild COVID-19 (a few samples of this study predate the infection). Cell type and time point are not known. Both conserved end residues are part of each CDR3. A D gene is named only where the DNA matches it firmly. The listing skips clone size in some rows; elsewhere it reads once, few, many or a size class.

D	J	V	size	CDR3	DNA
TRBD2	TRBJ2-1	TRBV7-8	.	CASTLLGGGASNEQFF	TGTGCCAGCACCCTACTGGGCGGGGGGGCCTCCAATGAGCAGTTCTTC
.	TRBJ1-5	TRBV12-3/TRBV12-4	.	CASSLAENQPQHF	TGTGCCAGCAGTTTAGCGGAAAATCAGCCCCAGCATTTT
.	TRBJ1-2	TRBV6-1	.	CASSPRPSNYGYTF	TGTGCCAGCAGCCCCAGGCCCTCTAACTATGGCTACACCTTC
TRBD1	TRBJ2-7	TRBV5-8	.	CASSFWDRDYEQYF	TGTGCCAGCAGCTTTTGGGACAGGGACTACGAGCAGTACTTC
TRBD1	TRBJ2-7	TRBV5-1	.	CASSTGQGGYEQYF	TGCGCCAGCAGCACGGGACAGGGGGGCTACGAGCAGTACTTC
.	TRBJ2-5	TRBV5-1	few	CASSWGRGIKETQYF	TGCGCCAGCAGCTGGGGCCGAGGGATAAAAGAGACCCAGTACTTC
TRBD1	TRBJ2-7	TRBV29-1	.	CSVEDTGASSYEQYF	TGCAGCGTTGAAGATACAGGGGCGAGCTCCTACGAGCAGTACTTC
TRBD2	TRBJ2-5	TRBV5-1	few	CASSFAGGVPETQYF	TGCGCCAGCAGCTTTGCGGGAGGGGTCCCAGAGACCCAGTACTTC
.	TRBJ2-5	TRBV20-1	few	CSATPKILYQETQYF	TGCAGTGCTACCCCAAAAATCCTGTACCAAGAGACCCAGTACTTC
.	TRBJ2-4	TRBV6-2/TRBV6-3	few	CASSYGAGGNIQYF	TGTGCCAGCAGTTACGGGGCTGGAGGGAACATTCAGTACTTC
.	TRBJ2-7	TRBV19	.	CASSISVGDYEQYF	TGTGCCAGTAGTATCAGTGTGGGGGACTACGAGCAGTACTTC
.	TRBJ2-1	TRBV15	few	CATSRDRGLEEQFF	TGTGCCACCAGCAGAGATCGAGGGCTAGAGGAGCAGTTCTTC
TRBD1	TRBJ1-1	TRBV20-1	few	CSARENRGNTEAFF	TGCAGTGCTAGAGAGAACAGGGGCAACACTGAAGCTTTCTTT
.	TRBJ2-7	TRBV20-1	.	CSARGTVPSYEQYF	TGCAGTGCTAGAGGGACGGTACCCTCCTACGAGCAGTACTTC
TRBD1	TRBJ1-6	TRBV6-5	.	CASNSGGTRSSYNSPLHF	TGTGCCAGCAACTCAGGGGGCACGCGTAGTTCCTATAATTCACCCCTCCACTTT
.	TRBJ2-3	TRBV5-1	many	CASSLNSDTQYF	TGCGCCAGCAGCCTCAACTCAGATACGCAGTATTTT
TRBD2	TRBJ2-5	TRBV4-2	few	CASSQGDSGRAQETQYF	TGTGCCAGCAGCCAGGGTGATAGCGGGAGGGCCCAAGAGACCCAGTACTTC
TRBD1	TRBJ2-3	TRBV6-6	.	CASSSPPSGTDNTDTQYF	TGTGCCAGCAGTTCTCCTCCGTCCGGGACAGACAACACAGATACGCAGTATTTT
.	TRBJ1-4	TRBV18	.	CASSPSRGNEKLFF	TGTGCCAGCTCACCAAGCAGAGGGAATGAAAAACTGTTTTTT
.	TRBJ1-5	TRBV4-1	few	CASSQDSLGPFPNQPQHF	TGCGCCAGCAGCCAAGACTCCCTAGGTCCATTCCCCAATCAGCCCCAGCATTTT
.	TRBJ2-3	TRBV5-1	many	CASSSNTDTQYF	TGTGCCAGCAGCTCGAACACAGATACGCAGTATTTT
.	TRBJ1-2	TRBV6-6	.	CASSYGREGGYTF	TGTGCCAGCAGTTATGGTAGGGAAGGGGGCTACACCTTC
TRBD1	TRBJ2-4	TRBV7-9	.	CASSSTGVSAKNIQYF	TGTGCCAGCAGCTCAACAGGGGTCTCAGCCAAAAACATTCAGTACTTC
TRBD1	TRBJ2-3	TRBV7-9	few	CASSRPRQGITDTQYF	TGTGCCAGCAGCCGACCGAGACAGGGTATCACAGATACGCAGTATTTT
.	TRBJ2-1	TRBV12-3/TRBV12-4	.	CASSSGQASYNEQFF	TGTGCCAGCAGTTCCGGGCAGGCGTCCTACAATGAGCAGTTCTTC
.	TRBJ1-2	TRBV7-9	.	CASSLRQMDGYTF	TGTGCCAGCAGCTTGCGGCAAATGGATGGCTACACCTTC
TRBD1	TRBJ2-7	TRBV12-3/TRBV12-4	many	CASSPRTGAYEQYF	TGTGCCAGCAGTCCACGGACAGGGGCCTACGAGCAGTACTTC
.	TRBJ2-1	TRBV3-1	.	CASSLGSKLNNEQFF	TGTGCCAGCAGCCTAGGGAGCAAACTAAACAATGAGCAGTTCTTC
.	TRBJ1-2	TRBV7-2	.	CASSLGGVHGYTF	TGTGCCAGCAGCTTAGGGGGAGTACATGGCTACACCTTC
.	TRBJ2-1	TRBV9	few	CASSLLPGSSYNEQFF	TGTGCCAGCAGCCTACTCCCCGGGAGCTCCTACAATGAGCAGTTCTTC
.	TRBJ1-5	TRBV7-9	once	CASSFPEGPQHF	TGTGCCAGCAGCTTCCCCGAGGGGCCCCAGCATTTT
.	TRBJ2-7	TRBV19	few	CASSIVLPRTEASYEQYF	TGTGCCAGTAGTATCGTACTACCTCGGACCGAGGCTTCCTACGAGCAGTACTTC
TRBD2	TRBJ2-2	TRBV5-1	few	CASSLVPSGGLNTGELFF	TGCGCCAGCAGCTTGGTACCTAGCGGGGGGCTGAACACCGGGGAGCTGTTTTTT
.	TRBJ2-3	TRBV18	.	CASSPRPGPPADTQYF	TGTGCCAGCTCCCCCCGGCCGGGTCCTCCCGCGGATACGCAGTATTTT
TRBD1	TRBJ1-3	TRBV15	.	CATSRGRGGGRNTIYF	TGTGCCACCAGCAGAGGGAGAGGAGGGGGCAGAAACACCATATATTTT
.	TRBJ1-1	TRBV12-3/TRBV12-4	.	CASLRWGGQTEAFF	TGTGCCAGCCTCCGGTGGGGGGGCCAAACTGAAGCTTTCTTT
.	TRBJ2-5	TRBV24-1	many	CATSDGDPQYF	TGTGCCACCAGTGATGGGGATCCCCAGTACTTC
.	TRBJ2-5	TRBV20-1	.	CSAREATLETQYF	TGCAGTGCTCGCGAGGCGACTTTAGAGACCCAGTACTTC
TRBD1	TRBJ1-5	TRBV6-6	.	CASRRRTGDSNQPQHF	TGTGCCAGCAGGCGAAGGACAGGGGATAGCAATCAGCCCCAGCATTTT
TRBD2	TRBJ2-3	TRBV4-1	.	CASSQEPGTSLTDTQYF	TGCGCCAGCAGCCAAGAGCCGGGGACTAGCCTCACAGATACGCAGTATTTT
.	TRBJ2-7	TRBV7-9	few	CASSSLGLQGSTEQYF	TGTGCCAGCAGCTCCCTCGGGTTACAGGGATCTACGGAGCAGTACTTC
.	TRBJ2-1	TRBV6-6	few	CASSRTVVGNEQFF	TGTGCCAGCAGTCGAACGGTTGTTGGCAATGAGCAGTTCTTC
TRBD1	TRBJ1-4	TRBV4-3	.	CASSQEGTGNEKLFF	TGCGCCAGCAGCCAAGAAGGGACAGGGAATGAAAAACTGTTTTTT
.	TRBJ1-1	TRBV11-2	.	CASRSPGTGAFF	TGTGCCAGCAGGTCACCCGGGACGGGAGCTTTCTTT
.	TRBJ1-1	TRBV18	.	CASRVDTYTEAFF	TGTGCCAGCCGGGTGGACACCTACACTGAAGCTTTCTTT
TRBD1	TRBJ1-1	TRBV5-1	.	CASSLVGTGGRLGAEAFF	TGCGCCAGCAGCTTGGTAGGGACAGGGGGCAGGTTAGGGGCTGAAGCTTTCTTT
TRBD2	TRBJ2-5	TRBV5-6	.	CASISLRGGGETQYF	TGTGCCAGCATCAGCCTTCGGGGGGGCGGGGAGACCCAGTACTTC
TRBD1	TRBJ1-2	TRBV5-1	few	CASSPRTGDYGYTF	TGCGCCAGCAGCCCCAGGACAGGGGACTATGGCTACACCTTC
.	TRBJ2-1	TRBV7-8	few	CASSLLGSYNEQFF	TGTGCCAGCAGCTTATTGGGGTCCTACAATGAGCAGTTCTTC
TRBD2	TRBJ2-7	TRBV18	.	CASSSGTTIEEQYF	TGTGCCAGCTCATCCGGGACTACGATCGAGGAGCAGTACTTC
TRBD1	TRBJ1-1	TRBV24-1	.	CATRDREGSWNTEAFF	TGTGCCACCAGGGACAGGGAAGGGTCCTGGAACACTGAAGCTTTCTTT
.	TRBJ2-7	TRBV18	.	CASSPARESYEQYF	TGTGCCAGCTCACCTGCCCGGGAGTCCTACGAGCAGTACTTC
.	TRBJ2-7	TRBV7-9	many	CASSLHADSYEQYF	TGTGCCAGCAGCTTACACGCGGATTCCTACGAGCAGTACTTC
.	TRBJ2-7	TRBV11-3	.	CASSSRDGGLATYEQYF	TGTGCCAGCAGCTCCAGGGACGGGGGGCTGGCTACCTACGAGCAGTACTTC
.	TRBJ2-7	TRBV2	many	CASSEQGIGYEQYF	TGTGCCAGCAGTGAACAGGGGATCGGCTACGAGCAGTACTTC
.	TRBJ1-5	TRBV19	few	CASSIDSQGNQPQHF	TGTGCCAGTAGTATAGATTCCCAGGGAAATCAGCCCCAGCATTTT
TRBD2	TRBJ2-1	TRBV12-3/TRBV12-4	.	CASSRPLQSGRSNEQFF	TGTGCCAGCAGTCGTCCACTCCAGAGCGGGAGAAGCAATGAGCAGTTCTTC
TRBD1	TRBJ2-1	TRBV29-1	.	CSVEVGTGAYNEQFF	TGCAGCGTTGAAGTCGGGACAGGAGCCTACAATGAGCAGTTCTTC
.	TRBJ2-5	TRBV5-1	.	CASSLAGLTNAYQETQYF	TGCGCCAGCAGCTTGGCCGGACTAACAAATGCTTACCAAGAGACCCAGTACTTC
TRBD2	TRBJ2-3	TRBV12-3/TRBV12-4	.	CASRSTSGRTDTQYF	TGTGCCAGCAGGTCCACTAGCGGTCGCACAGATACGCAGTATTTT